The 23 T cell receptor beta chains below were found in one sample sequenced in a study of breast tumors, draining lymph nodes, adjacent tissues. Each CDR3 protein gets one entry after TCRdb re-called the multiplex PCR reads with MiXCR. The sample lists about 300,000 distinct CDR3 sequences, over 30% occurring once. Samples came from axillary lymph nodes draining the breast cancer. Specimen: axillary lymph node tissue. The receptors stem from a female donor with breast cancer. Some clones in this sample may be carry-over from other donors' samples.

Comment on this clonotype: The CDR3 does not close with the conserved phenylalanine or tryptophan, likely indicating a read error. The chain uses TRBV20-1 and TRBJ1-6; D uncertain. The CDR3 has 14 residues. The germline gives CDR1 DFQATT, CDR2 SNEGSKA (reference sequence). CDR3 in amino acids: CSARAQTYSSPLHL. The DNA for the CDR3 is TGCAGTGCTAGAGCCCAGACCTATAGTTCACCCCTCCACTTG.

For this clonotype: This may be a read error: a much more frequent sequence differs by one nucleotide. CDR3 sequence (DNA): TGTGCCAGTAGTCCTGGAGGGGCTAGAGGGGGCTACGAGCAGTACTTC. It encodes CASSPGGARGGYEQYF. The rearrangement joins TRBV19 to TRBJ2-7, with D possibly called TRBD1 or TRBD2 (6 bases each). The V and J ends lost 5 bases and 3 bases respectively, with 20 bases between them. The germline gives CDR1 LNHDA, CDR2 SQIVND (reference sequence). The CDR3 runs 16 residues.

This clonotype was counted at least ten times. V gene TRBV5-1 combines with J gene TRBJ1-4, with D hard to call. CDR3 size: 13 residues. The V gene lost 2 bases and the J gene lost 6 bases, with 8 bases spanning the gap. CDR1 and CDR2 from the germline V gene are SGHRS and YFSETQ. DNA for the CDR3: TGCGCCAGCAGCTTCTCAGCCGATGAAAAACTGTTTTTT. Amino acid sequence: CASSFSADEKLFF.

This clonotype was seen many times. The CDR3 is CASSLLRELASYGYTF. The CDR3 DNA is TGTGCCAGCAGCTTGTTGAGGGAATTAGCGTCCTATGGCTACACCTTC. The chain joins TRBV5-8 to TRBJ1-2, with D uncertain. Germline CDR1 and CDR2: SGHTS and YDEGEE. The CDR3 totals 16 residues. Trimming cost V 1 base and J 4 bases, with 17 bases left between them.

This clonotype came up many times. The rearrangement uses TRBV4-1 and TRBJ1-4, with 9 bases identical to TRBD1. The CDR3 length is 15 residues. V gave up 4 bases and J gave up 7 bases; unmatched junction bases: 7. In germline, CDR1 is MGHRA, CDR2 YSYEKL. CDR3 in amino acids: CASSPAGQGFEKLFF. The CDR3 coding sequence is TGCGCCAGCAGCCCAGCCGGACAGGGGTTTGAAAAACTGTTTTTT.

The CDR3 region is CASSLTGTGEAFF. The CDR3 coding sequence is TGTGCCAGCAGCTTGACCGGGACAGGTGAAGCTTTCTTT. The J gene is TRBJ1-1, the V gene TRBV7-2, with 8 nucleotides matching TRBD1. V shed 3 bases and J 7 bases; nucleotides not matched to a gene: 4. From germline, CDR1 is SGHTA and CDR2 FQGNSA. The CDR3 covers 13 residues.

The table lists this clonotype with many counts. The V and J genes are TRBV19 and TRBJ2-2; D not certain. The CDR3 totals 13 residues. CDR1 and CDR2 from the germline V gene are LNHDA and SQIVND (reference sequence). The V end was cut by 7 bases, the J end by 4 bases, with 10 bases between. The CDR3 coding sequence is TGTGCCAGTATCCCCCCGGGCACCGGGGAGCTGTTTTTT. It codes for CASIPPGTGELFF.

This clonotype was seen many times. This sequence joins TRBV14 and TRBJ1-4; possibly TRBD1 for D (6 bases). The V gene's germline CDR1 is SGHDN and CDR2 FVKESK. The CDR3 is made up of 14 amino acids. V was clipped by 4 bases and J by 7 bases, with 13 bases between them. The CDR3 nucleotides are TGTGCCAGCAGCCCTAAGGACAGAACTGAAAAACTGTTTTTT. This codes for CASSPKDRTEKLFF.

The count of this clonotype is one. The genes are TRBV7-9 and TRBJ1-2; TRBD1 is a possible D gene (5 bases). V lost 3 bases, J lost 4 bases, and 9 bases lay in between. The germline CDR1 and CDR2 sequences are SEHNR and FQNEAQ (reference sequence). This CDR3 is built from 13 residues. The CDR3 DNA follows: TGTGCCAGCAGCTTGTGGGACGGCTATGGCTACACCTTC. This gives the protein CASSLWDGYGYTF.

In this sample, this clonotype turned up many times. The rearrangement joins TRBV6-5 to TRBJ1-5; a possible D gene is TRBD1 (5 bases). V gave up 6 bases and J gave up 2 bases, with 14 bases separating them. CDR1 is MNHEY, CDR2 SVGAGI, per germline. The CDR3 is made up of 15 amino acids. In nucleotides, the CDR3 is TGTGCCAGCAGAGCTGGGGCGGGCGGCAATCAGCCCCAGCATTTT. Encoded protein: CASRAGAGGNQPQHF.

This clonotype occurred many times. The chain recombines TRBV5-5 with TRBJ2-5; 7 bases are shared with TRBD1. J gave up 5 bases and V 4 bases, and 8 bases lay outside the gene matches. Germline lookup yields CDR1 SGHKS and CDR2 YYEKEE (reference sequence). CDR3 length equals 14 residues. This CDR3 is CASSLQGYRETQYF. For the CDR3, the DNA is TGTGCCAGCAGCCTACAGGGGTATCGGGAGACCCAGTACTTC.

On this clonotype itself: A single base separates this from a much larger clone, so it may be a read error. The chain couples TRBV12-3 or TRBV12-4 to TRBJ2-2, with 9 bases fitting TRBD1. Trimming took 6 bases from V and 3 from J; bases not matched to a gene: 5. The CDR3 is 15 amino acids. CDR3 nucleotides: TGTGCCAGCAGGGACAGGGGAGAGGACACCGGGGAGCTGTTTTTT. Protein: CASRDRGEDTGELFF.

This clonotype showed up just once. The conserved phenylalanine or tryptophan normally closing the CDR3 is absent here, so this likely arose from a read error. The V gene is TRBV9, the J gene TRBJ2-4, with D perhaps TRBD1 or TRBD2 (6 bases each). This CDR3 contains 13 residues. V was shortened by 0 bases and J by 7 bases, with 8 bases between the two germline ends. Germline V gives CDR1 SGDLS, CDR2 YYNGEE. The CDR3 reads CASSVGGANIQYS. In DNA form, the CDR3 reads TGTGCCAGCAGCGTAGGGGGGGCGAACATTCAGTACTCC.

In its sample, this clonotype was seen a few times. This rearrangement joins TRBV18 to TRBJ2-1; D remains ambiguous. The CDR3 extends over 13 amino acids. With 2 bases removed from V and 8 bases from J, the gap between germline ends came to 10 bases. Germline CDR1 KGHSH, CDR2 LQKENI. CDR3 protein: CASSPWQTDEQFF. For the CDR3, the DNA is TGTGCCAGCTCACCATGGCAGACCGATGAGCAGTTCTTC.

The V and J genes are TRBV11-2 and TRBJ2-1, with 13 bases matching TRBD2. Germline values: CDR1 SGHAT, CDR2 FQNNGV. This CDR3 spans 16 amino acids. J lost 4 bases, V lost 5 bases, and 5 bases had no gene match. CDR3 nucleotide sequence: TGTGCCAGCAGCCCTTCGACTAGCGGGAGGTACAATGAGCAGTTCTTC. The encoded protein is CASSPSTSGRYNEQFF.

The rearrangement joins TRBV19 to TRBJ2-3; 14 nucleotides agree with TRBD2. Germline V lookup: CDR1 LNHDA, CDR2 SQIVND (reference sequence). J was trimmed by 4 bases and V by 4 bases; bases with no gene match: 4. The CDR3 spans 16 residues. The CDR3 loop is CASSKGLAGVADTQYF. For the CDR3, the DNA is TGTGCCAGTAGTAAGGGACTAGCGGGAGTGGCAGATACGCAGTATTTT.

V is TRBV6-6 and J is TRBJ2-7; 7 nucleotides align to TRBD1. This CDR3 is 14 amino acids long. The germline CDR1 and CDR2 sequences are MNHNY and SVGAGI (reference sequence). V trimming: 5 bases; J trimming: 2 bases; junction bases outside the gene matches: 6. DNA of the CDR3: TGTGCCAGCAGTCCAGCCGGGACAGCCTACGAGCAGTACTTC. Protein: CASSPAGTAYEQYF.

The chain joins TRBV15 to TRBJ2-7; 7 positions match TRBD2. CDR3 length: 13 amino acids. Germline lookup yields CDR1 LNHNV and CDR2 YYDKDF (reference sequence). The CDR3 here is CARPSGPTYEQYF. For the CDR3, the DNA is TGTGCTAGACCTAGCGGACCTACCTACGAGCAGTACTTC.

Regarding this clonotype: A much larger clone lies a single base off, so this may be a read error. The chain joins TRBV7-2 to TRBJ2-3; D is undetermined. The J call may be faulty, since TRBJ1-5 better matches the DNA end. The length of the CDR3 is 15 residues. Germline V gene lookup returns CDR1 SGHTA and CDR2 FQGNSA. The CDR3 DNA is TGTGCCAGCAGCCTTCAGTTGGAAAGCACAGATACGCAGCATTTT. It encodes CASSLQLESTDTQHF.

This clonotype has a handful of counts. The V and J genes are TRBV12-3 or TRBV12-4 and TRBJ1-4; possible D gene TRBD1, 6 bases. CDR3 length: 15 residues. V gave up 3 bases and J gave up 7 bases, with 15 bases separating them. This chain's CDR3 is CASSFLWGAGEKLFF. The CDR3 DNA is TGTGCCAGCAGTTTCCTCTGGGGGGCGGGTGAAAAACTGTTTTTT.

This clonotype was counted between two and nine times. The chain couples TRBV6-1 to TRBJ1-5, with TRBD1 identical over 7 bases. Germline V CDR1 and CDR2: MNHNS, SASEGT. This CDR3 comprises 14 residues. Trimming at V came to 6 bases and at J to 5 bases, leaving 7 bases not matched to a gene. In DNA form, the CDR3 reads TGTGCCAGCAGCCTTACAGGGGTTGATCAGCCCCAGCATTTT. This translates into CASSLTGVDQPQHF.

This clonotype has ten or more counts. V usage is TRBV7-8 and J usage is TRBJ1-2; possibly TRBD1 for D (5 bases). Germline CDR1 SGHVS, CDR2 FQNEAQ. V was shortened by 1 base and J by 8 bases, with 14 bases between the two germline ends. The CDR3 is 14 amino acids. CDR3 sequence reads: CASSLVQGARGYTF. CDR3 in DNA: TGTGCCAGCAGCTTAGTACAAGGGGCGCGGGGCTACACCTTC.

This clonotype came up many times. The V gene is TRBV24-1, the J gene TRBJ2-1; 14 positions agree with TRBD2. This CDR3 region has 18 residues. Germline V gene lookup returns CDR1 KGHDR and CDR2 SFDVKD. V shed 5 bases and J 9 bases; nucleotides not matched to a gene: 14. CDR3 sequence reads: CATSASKGLAGVVGEQFF. The CDR3 nucleotides are TGTGCCACCAGTGCCTCAAAGGGACTAGCGGGAGTAGTAGGTGAGCAGTTCTTC.